What follows is one TCR beta chain and its context. Its target is unknown. The entry originates in a study of PD-1 blockade in classical Hodgkin lymphoma. The study, taken as a whole, reports: Complete responders' baseline diversity resembled that of newly diagnosed patients.

Noted time point: cycle 4 day 1 (C4D1), after 5 to 7 weeks of nivolumab. In every patient, relapse followed autologous stem cell transplantation, while exposure to brentuximab vedotin differed. The CDR3 loop spans 13 amino acids. The germline V gene has CDR1 LGHNT and CDR2 FRNRAP. J was trimmed by 8 bases and V by 8 bases; bases with no gene match: 6. This table comes from immunoSEQ multiplex PCR, and its TCRdb copy is limited to in-frame clones, with some not included. The sample carries about 30,000 clones, 81% recorded once. This specimen was peripheral blood mononuclear cells (PBMCs), taken before the fourth cycle of nivolumab. V usage is TRBV12-5 and J usage is TRBJ2-1; 10 positions match TRBD1. The receptor was isolated from a human donor with classical Hodgkin lymphoma. CDR3 coding DNA: TGTGCTAGTTCGGACAGGGGGGGCCATGAGCAGTTCTTC. Translation: CASSDRGGHEQFF.